This entry is about one TCR beta chain. The V gene end was trimmed by 0 bases and the J gene end by 10 bases; junction bases not matched to a gene: 5. This CDR3 region has 15 residues. Germline V gives CDR1 SGDLS, CDR2 YYNGEE. This sample was taken from a study of blood T cell repertoires in COVID-19. Repertoires were generated with immunoSEQ multiplex PCR, while TCRdb's copy carries only in-frame clones and drops some. Of 100,000 to 150,000 clones listed, about nine tenths are singletons. The sequence came from a woman aged 70-85 years with COVID-19, enrolled during active disease. This chain uses TRBV9 with TRBJ1-6; 9 nucleotides agree with TRBD1. Sequencing input: peripheral blood. CDR3 sequence: CASSVAGQGHSPLHF. Here the CDR3 DNA reads TGTGCCAGCAGCGTAGCGGGACAGGGTCACTCACCCCTCCACTTT.